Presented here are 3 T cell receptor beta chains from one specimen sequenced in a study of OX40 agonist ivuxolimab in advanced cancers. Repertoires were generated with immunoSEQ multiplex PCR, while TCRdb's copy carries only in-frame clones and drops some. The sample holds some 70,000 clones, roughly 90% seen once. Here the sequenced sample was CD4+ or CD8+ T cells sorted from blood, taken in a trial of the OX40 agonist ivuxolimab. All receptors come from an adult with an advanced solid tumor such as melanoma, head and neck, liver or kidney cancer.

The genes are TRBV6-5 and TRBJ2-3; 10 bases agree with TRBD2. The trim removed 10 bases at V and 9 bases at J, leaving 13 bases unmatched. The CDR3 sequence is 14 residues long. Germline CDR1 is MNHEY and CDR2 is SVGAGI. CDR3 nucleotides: TGTGCCACCTCCAGGAGCGGGGGGGCAGGGACGCAGTATTTT. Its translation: CATSRSGGAGTQYF.

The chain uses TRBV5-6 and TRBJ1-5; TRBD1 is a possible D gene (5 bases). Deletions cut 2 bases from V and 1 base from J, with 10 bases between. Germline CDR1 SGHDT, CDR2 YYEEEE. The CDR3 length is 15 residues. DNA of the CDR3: TGTGCCAGCAGCTTCCAGGGTACAAGCAATCAGCCCCAGCATTTT. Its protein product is CASSFQGTSNQPQHF.

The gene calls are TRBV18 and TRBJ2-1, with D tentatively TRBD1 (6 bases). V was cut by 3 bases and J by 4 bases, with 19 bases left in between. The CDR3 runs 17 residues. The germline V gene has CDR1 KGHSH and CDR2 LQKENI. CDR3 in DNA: TGTGCCAGCTCACCCGCAGTAAGGGGGACATCTTACAATGAGCAGTTCTTC. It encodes CASSPAVRGTSYNEQFF.